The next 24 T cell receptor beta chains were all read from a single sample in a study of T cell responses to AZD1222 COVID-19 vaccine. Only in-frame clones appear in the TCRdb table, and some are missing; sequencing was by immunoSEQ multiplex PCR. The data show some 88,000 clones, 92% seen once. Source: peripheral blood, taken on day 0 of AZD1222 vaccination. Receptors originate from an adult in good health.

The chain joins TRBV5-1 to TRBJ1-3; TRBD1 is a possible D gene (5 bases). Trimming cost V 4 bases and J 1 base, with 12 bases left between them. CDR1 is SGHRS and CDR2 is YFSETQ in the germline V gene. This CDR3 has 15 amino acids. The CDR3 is CASSPGVVSGNTIYF. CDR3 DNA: TGCGCCAGCAGCCCGGGGGTGGTGTCTGGAAACACCATATATTTT.

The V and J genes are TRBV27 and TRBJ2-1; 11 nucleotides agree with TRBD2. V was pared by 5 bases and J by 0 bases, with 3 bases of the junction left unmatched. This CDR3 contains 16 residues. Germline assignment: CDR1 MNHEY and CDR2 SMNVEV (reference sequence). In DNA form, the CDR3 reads TGTGCCAGCAGTCCTGGGACTAGCGGCTCCTACAATGAGCAGTTCTTC. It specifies CASSPGTSGSYNEQFF.

In DNA form, the CDR3 reads TGTGCCAGCAGCTGGGGGGGACAGCCCCAGCATTTT. Amino acids: CASSWGGQPQHF. The chain uses TRBV12-3 or TRBV12-4 and TRBJ1-5, with D perhaps TRBD1 (5 bases). The germline V and J ends were trimmed by 6 bases and 7 bases, with 10 bases remaining between them. This CDR3 has 12 residues.

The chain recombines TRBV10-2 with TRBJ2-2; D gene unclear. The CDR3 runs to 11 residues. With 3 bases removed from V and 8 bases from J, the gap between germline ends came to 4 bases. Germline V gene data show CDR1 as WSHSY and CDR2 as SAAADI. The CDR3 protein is CASSEGGELFF. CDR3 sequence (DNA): TGCGCCAGCAGTGAAGGAGGGGAGCTGTTTTTT.

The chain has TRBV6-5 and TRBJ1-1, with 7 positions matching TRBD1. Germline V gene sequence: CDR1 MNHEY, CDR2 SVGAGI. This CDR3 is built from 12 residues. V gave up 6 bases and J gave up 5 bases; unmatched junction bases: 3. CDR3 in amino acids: CASSRGLTEAFF. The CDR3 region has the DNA TGTGCCAGCAGCAGGGGGTTGACTGAAGCTTTCTTT.

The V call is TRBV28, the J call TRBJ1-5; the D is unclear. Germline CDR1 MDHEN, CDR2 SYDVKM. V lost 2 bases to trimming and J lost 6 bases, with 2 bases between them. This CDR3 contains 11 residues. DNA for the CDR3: TGTGCCAGCAGTTTAGGTCAGCCCCAGCATTTT. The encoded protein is CASSLGQPQHF.

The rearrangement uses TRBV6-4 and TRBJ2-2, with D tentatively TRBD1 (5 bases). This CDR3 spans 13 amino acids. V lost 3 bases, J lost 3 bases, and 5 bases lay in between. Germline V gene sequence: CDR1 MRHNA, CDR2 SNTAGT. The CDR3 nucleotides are TGTGCCAGCAGTGAAGGGGACACCGGGGAGCTGTTTTTT. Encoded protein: CASSEGDTGELFF.

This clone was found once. CDR3 region: CASDKGPGPTYEQYF. DNA of the CDR3: TGTGCCAGCGACAAAGGACCGGGACCGACGTACGAGCAGTACTTC. The chain has TRBV28 and TRBJ2-7, with D tentatively TRBD1 or TRBD2 (5 bases each). V was clipped by 8 bases and J by 4 bases, with 21 bases between them. Germline V gene sequence: CDR1 MDHEN, CDR2 SYDVKM. The CDR3 totals 15 residues. Full variable domain (rest looked up from reference TRBV28 and TRBJ2-7): DVKVTQSSRYLVKRTGEKVFLECVQDMDHENMFWYRQDPGLGLRLIYFSYDVKMKEKGDIPEGYSVSREKKERFSLILESASTNQTSMYLCASDKGPGPTYEQYFGPGTRLTVT.

CDR3 in amino acids: CATSDRKGANVLTF. DNA of the CDR3: TGTGCCACCAGTGATCGGAAAGGGGCCAACGTCCTGACTTTC. The chain couples TRBV24-1 to TRBJ2-6; unclear D gene. The CDR3 has 14 amino acids. Germline V gives CDR1 KGHDR, CDR2 SFDVKD. Trimming stripped 3 bases from V and 4 bases from J, with 6 bases between.

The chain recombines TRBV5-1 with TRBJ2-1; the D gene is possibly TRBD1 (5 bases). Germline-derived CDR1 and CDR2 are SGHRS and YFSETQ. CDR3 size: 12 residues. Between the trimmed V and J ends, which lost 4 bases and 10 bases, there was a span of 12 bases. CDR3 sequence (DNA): TGCGCCAGCAGCCTATGGCAGGGAGAGCAGTTCTTC. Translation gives CASSLWQGEQFF.

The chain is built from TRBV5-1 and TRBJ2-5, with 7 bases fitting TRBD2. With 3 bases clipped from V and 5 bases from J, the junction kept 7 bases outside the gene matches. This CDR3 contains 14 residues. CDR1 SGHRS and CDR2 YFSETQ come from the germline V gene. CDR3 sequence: CASSYGEGRETQYF. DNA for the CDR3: TGCGCCAGCAGCTATGGGGAGGGCCGGGAGACCCAGTACTTC. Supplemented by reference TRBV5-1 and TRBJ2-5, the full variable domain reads KAGVTQTPRYLIKTRGQQVTLSCSPISGHRSVSWYQQTPGQGLQFLFEYFSETQRNKGNFPGRFSGRQFSNSRSEMNVSTLELGDSALYLCASSYGEGRETQYFGPGTRLLVL.

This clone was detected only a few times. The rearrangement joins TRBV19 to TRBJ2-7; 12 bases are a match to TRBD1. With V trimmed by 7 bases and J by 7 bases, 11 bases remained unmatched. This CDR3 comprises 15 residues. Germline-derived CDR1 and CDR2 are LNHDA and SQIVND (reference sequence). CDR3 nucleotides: TGTGCCAGTACCGATATGGGACAGGGGGCAGGTGAGCAGTACTTC. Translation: CASTDMGQGAGEQYF.

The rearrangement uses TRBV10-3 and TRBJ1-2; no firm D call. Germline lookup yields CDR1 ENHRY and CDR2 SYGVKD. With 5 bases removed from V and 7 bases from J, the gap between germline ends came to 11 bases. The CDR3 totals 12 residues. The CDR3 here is CAISWSRGGYTF. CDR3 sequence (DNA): TGTGCCATCAGTTGGTCCCGAGGTGGCTACACCTTC.

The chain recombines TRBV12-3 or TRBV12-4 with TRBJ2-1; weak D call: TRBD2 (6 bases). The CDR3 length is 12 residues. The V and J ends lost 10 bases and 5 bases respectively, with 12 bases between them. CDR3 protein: CATRGVHNEQFF. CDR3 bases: TGTGCCACACGCGGGGTCCACAATGAGCAGTTCTTC.

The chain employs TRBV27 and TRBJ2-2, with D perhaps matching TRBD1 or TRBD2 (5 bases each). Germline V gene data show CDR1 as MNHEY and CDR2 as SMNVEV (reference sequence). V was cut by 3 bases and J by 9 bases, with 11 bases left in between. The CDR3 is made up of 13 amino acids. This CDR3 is CASSLGLARELFF. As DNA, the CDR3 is TGTGCCAGCAGTTTGGGGCTAGCCCGGGAGCTGTTTTTT.

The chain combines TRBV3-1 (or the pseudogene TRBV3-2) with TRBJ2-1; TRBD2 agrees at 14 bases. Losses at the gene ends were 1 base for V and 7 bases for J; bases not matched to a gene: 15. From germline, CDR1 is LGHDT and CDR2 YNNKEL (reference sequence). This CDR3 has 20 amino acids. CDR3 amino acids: CASSQGLGLAGEGRVNEQFF. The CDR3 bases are TGTGCCAGCAGCCAAGGCCTGGGACTAGCGGGAGAGGGGAGGGTGAATGAGCAGTTCTTC.

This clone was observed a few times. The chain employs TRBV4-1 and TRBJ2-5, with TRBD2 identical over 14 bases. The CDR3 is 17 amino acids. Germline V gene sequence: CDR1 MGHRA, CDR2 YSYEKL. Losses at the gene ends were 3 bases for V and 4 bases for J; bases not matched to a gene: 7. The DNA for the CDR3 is TGCGCCAGCAGCCATATAGGGACTAGCGGGAGTGGAGAGACCCAGTACTTC. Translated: CASSHIGTSGSGETQYF.

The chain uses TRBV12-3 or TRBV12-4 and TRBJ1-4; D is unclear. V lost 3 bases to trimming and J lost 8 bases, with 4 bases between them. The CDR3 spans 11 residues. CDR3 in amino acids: CASSFYEKLFF. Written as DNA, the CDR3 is TGTGCCAGCAGTTTCTACGAAAAACTGTTTTTT.

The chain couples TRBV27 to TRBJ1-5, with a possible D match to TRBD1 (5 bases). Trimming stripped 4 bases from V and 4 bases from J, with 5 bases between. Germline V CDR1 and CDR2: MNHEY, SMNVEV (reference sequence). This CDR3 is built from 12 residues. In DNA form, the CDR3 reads TGTGCCAGCAGTTCAGGGAATCAGCCCCAGCATTTT. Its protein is CASSSGNQPQHF.

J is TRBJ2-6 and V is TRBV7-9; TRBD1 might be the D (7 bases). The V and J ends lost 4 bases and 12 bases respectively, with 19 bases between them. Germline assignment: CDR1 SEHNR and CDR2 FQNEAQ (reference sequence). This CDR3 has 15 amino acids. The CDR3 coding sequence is TGTGCCAGCAGCTCTTGGGGGGACAGTCTTCGCGTCCTGACTTTC. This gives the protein CASSSWGDSLRVLTF.

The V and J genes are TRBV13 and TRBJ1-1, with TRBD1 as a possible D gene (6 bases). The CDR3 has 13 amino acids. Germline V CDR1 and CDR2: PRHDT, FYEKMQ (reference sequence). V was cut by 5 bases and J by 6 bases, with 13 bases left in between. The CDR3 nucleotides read TGTGCCAGCAGCATCGACAGGATACCTGAAGCTTTCTTT. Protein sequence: CASSIDRIPEAFF.

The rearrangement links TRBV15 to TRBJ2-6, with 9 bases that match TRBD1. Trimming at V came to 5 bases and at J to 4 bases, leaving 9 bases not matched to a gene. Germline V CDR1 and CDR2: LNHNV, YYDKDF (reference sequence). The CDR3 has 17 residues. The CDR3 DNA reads TGTGCCACCAGCGGAAGGGGACAGGGATCGGGGGCCAACGTCCTGACTTTC. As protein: CATSGRGQGSGANVLTF.

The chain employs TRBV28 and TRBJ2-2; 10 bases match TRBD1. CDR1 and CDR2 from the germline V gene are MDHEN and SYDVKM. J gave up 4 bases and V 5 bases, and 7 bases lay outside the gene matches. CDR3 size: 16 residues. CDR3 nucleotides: TGTGCCAGCAGTCCCAGACAGGGGGCGGCCACCGGGGAGCTGTTTTTT. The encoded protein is CASSPRQGAATGELFF. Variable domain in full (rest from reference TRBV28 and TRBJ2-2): DVKVTQSSRYLVKRTGEKVFLECVQDMDHENMFWYRQDPGLGLRLIYFSYDVKMKEKGDIPEGYSVSREKKERFSLILESASTNQTSMYLCASSPRQGAATGELFFGEGSRLTVL.

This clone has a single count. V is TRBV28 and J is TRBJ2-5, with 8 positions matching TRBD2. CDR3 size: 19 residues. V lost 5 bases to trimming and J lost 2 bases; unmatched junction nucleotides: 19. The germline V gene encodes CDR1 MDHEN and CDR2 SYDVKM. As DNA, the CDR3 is TGTGCCAGCAGTACCCGTTATAGTAGTCGGGAGGGGATTCAAGAGACCCAGTACTTC. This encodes CASSTRYSSREGIQETQYF.